The clone carrying this T cell receptor (beta chain) appeared a single time. What it binds is not known. Per germline, CDR1 KGHSH and CDR2 LQKENI. The CDR3 has 16 residues. V lost 5 bases, J lost 0 bases, and 14 bases lay in between. The data were obtained in a study of cytomegalovirus exposure and HLA in healthy donors. PCR employed 60 Vbeta and 13 Jbeta primers. Method: immunoSEQ multiplex PCR; TCRdb's copy keeps in-frame clones and lacks some. The sample carries approximately 160,000 clones, just under 80% recorded once. Study results and caveats: TCR beta V- and J-gene trimming, according to a later analysis, was linked to a missense DCLRE1C variant.

Sequencing used PBMCs. This receptor was taken from a woman between 40 and 55 years old in good health and CMV-seropositive. The rearrangement uses TRBV18 and TRBJ1-3; D remains unclear. CDR3 region: CASSGTPAGSGNTIYF. Here the CDR3 DNA reads TGTGCCAGCTCAGGAACCCCGGCAGGCTCTGGAAACACCATATATTTT.